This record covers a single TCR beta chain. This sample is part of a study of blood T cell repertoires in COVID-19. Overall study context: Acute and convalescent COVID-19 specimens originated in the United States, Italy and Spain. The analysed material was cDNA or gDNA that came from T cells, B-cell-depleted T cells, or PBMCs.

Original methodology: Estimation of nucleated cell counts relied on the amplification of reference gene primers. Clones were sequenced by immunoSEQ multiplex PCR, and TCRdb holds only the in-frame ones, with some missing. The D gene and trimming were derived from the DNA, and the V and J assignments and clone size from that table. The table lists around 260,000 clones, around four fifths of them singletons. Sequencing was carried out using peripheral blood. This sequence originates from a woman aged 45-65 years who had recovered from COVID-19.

The CDR3 coding sequence is TGCAGTGCTAGTGCAGGGGGCAAGGGCATTCAGTACTTC. It yields the protein CSASAGGKGIQYF. The chain has TRBV20-1 and TRBJ2-4; 8 bases match TRBD1. V lost 3 bases to trimming and J lost 9 bases; unmatched junction nucleotides: 7. CDR3 length: 13 amino acids. The germline V gene has CDR1 DFQATT and CDR2 SNEGSKA (reference sequence).